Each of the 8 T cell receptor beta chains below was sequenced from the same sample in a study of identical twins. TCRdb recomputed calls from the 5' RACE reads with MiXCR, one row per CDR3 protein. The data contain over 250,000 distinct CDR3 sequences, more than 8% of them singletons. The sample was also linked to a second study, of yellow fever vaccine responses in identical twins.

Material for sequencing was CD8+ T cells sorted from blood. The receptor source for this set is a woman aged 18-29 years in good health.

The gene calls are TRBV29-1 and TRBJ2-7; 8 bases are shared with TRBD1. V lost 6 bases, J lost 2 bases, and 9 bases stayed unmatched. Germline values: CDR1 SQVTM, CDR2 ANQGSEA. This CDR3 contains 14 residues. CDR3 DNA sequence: TGCAGCGTCGAAAGAGGACAGGGCCCCTACGAGCAGTACTTC. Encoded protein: CSVERGQGPYEQYF.

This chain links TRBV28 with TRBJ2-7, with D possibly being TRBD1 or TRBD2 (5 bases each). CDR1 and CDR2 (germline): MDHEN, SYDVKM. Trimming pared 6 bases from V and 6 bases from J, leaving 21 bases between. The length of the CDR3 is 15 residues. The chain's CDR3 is CASSFRGRTAGEQYF. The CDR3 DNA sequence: TGTGCCAGCAGCTTCCGGGGACGCACGGCCGGCGAGCAGTACTTC.

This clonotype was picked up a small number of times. The CDR3 here is CASSLEVYEQFF. The CDR3 bases are TGTGCCAGCAGCTTAGAGGTATACGAGCAGTTCTTC. The chain carries TRBV7-9 and TRBJ2-1; D remains ambiguous. The germline V gene has CDR1 SEHNR and CDR2 FQNEAQ (reference sequence). The ends were cut back, 1 base at V and 10 bases at J, with 8 bases in the middle. CDR3 length equals 12 residues.

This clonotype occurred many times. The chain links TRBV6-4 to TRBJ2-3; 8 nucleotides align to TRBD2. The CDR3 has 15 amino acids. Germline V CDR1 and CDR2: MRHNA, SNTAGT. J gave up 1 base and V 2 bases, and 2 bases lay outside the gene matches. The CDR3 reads CASSDEAGGTDTQYF. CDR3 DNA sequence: TGTGCCAGCAGTGACGAAGCGGGGGGCACAGATACGCAGTATTTT.

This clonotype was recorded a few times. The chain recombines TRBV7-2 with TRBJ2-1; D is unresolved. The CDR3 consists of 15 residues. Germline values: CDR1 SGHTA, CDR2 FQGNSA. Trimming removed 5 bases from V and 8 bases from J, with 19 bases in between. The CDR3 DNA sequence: TGTGCCAGCAGCCCCTCTCTCTCCCCCTTCGATGAGCAGTTCTTC. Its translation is CASSPSLSPFDEQFF.

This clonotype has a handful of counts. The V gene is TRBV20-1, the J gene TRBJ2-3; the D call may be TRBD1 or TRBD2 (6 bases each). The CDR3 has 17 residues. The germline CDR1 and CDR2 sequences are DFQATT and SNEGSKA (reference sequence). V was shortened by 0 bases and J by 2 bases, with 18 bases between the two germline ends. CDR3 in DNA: TGCAGTGCTAGAGATCTTTGGAGGGGGGCCTACACAGATACGCAGTATTTT. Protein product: CSARDLWRGAYTDTQYF.

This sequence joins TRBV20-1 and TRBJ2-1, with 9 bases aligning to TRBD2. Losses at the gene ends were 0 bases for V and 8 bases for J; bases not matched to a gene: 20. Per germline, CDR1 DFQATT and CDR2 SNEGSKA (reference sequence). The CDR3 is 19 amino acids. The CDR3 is CSARDQGLYTGLALDEQFF. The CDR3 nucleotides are TGCAGTGCTAGAGATCAAGGCCTTTACACGGGACTAGCCTTGGATGAGCAGTTCTTC.

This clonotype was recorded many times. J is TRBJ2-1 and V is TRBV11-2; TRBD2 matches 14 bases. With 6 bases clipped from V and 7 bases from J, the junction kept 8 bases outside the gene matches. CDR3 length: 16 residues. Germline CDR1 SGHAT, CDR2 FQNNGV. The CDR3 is CASRPPGLAGVNEQFF. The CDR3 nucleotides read TGTGCCAGCAGACCGCCGGGACTAGCGGGAGTTAATGAGCAGTTCTTC. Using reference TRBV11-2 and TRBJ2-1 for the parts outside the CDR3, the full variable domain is EAGVAQSPRYKIIEKRQSVAFWCNPISGHATLYWYQQILGQGPKLLIQFQNNGVVDDSQLPKDRFSAERLKGVDSTLKIQPAKLEDSAVYLCASRPPGLAGVNEQFFGPGTRLTVL.